In this sample, the clone carrying this TCR beta chain turned up many times. What it binds is not known. V gave up 4 bases and J gave up 5 bases; unmatched junction bases: 14. Germline CDR1 reads LGHDT; CDR2 reads YNNKEL (reference sequence). This CDR3 contains 18 residues. Thyroid ultrasound and orbital computed tomography, with clinical symptoms and serum thyroxine and TRAb, informed diagnoses. Amplification yielded TCR beta CDR3 regions, with RNA transcripts as the source. TCR CDR3 regions were first amplified by RT-PCR with HTBI primers. Via MiXCR, TCRdb re-called the multiplex PCR reads, giving one row per CDR3 protein. The sample has under 400,000 distinct CDR3 sequences; 11% to 15% are singletons. The data originate from a study of T cells in Graves' hyperthyroidism and ophthalmopathy. Study-wide context: Peripheral blood was secured at the point of initial diagnosis, before any treatment.

Overall study results and limits: The authors' 13 V-J model separated ophthalmopathy from stable hyperthyroidism. Blood samples included most of the expanded thyroid clonotypes exceeding 0.001.

Material: blood. The receptor was isolated from a woman aged 55-70 years with Graves' hyperthyroidism. This chain joins TRBV3-1 and TRBJ2-5; TRBD1 agrees at 12 bases. The CDR3 DNA sequence: TGTGCCAGCAGCCCTCGGGACAGGGGGCGATCTAGTCTGGAGACCCAGTACTTC. The encoded protein is CASSPRDRGRSSLETQYF.